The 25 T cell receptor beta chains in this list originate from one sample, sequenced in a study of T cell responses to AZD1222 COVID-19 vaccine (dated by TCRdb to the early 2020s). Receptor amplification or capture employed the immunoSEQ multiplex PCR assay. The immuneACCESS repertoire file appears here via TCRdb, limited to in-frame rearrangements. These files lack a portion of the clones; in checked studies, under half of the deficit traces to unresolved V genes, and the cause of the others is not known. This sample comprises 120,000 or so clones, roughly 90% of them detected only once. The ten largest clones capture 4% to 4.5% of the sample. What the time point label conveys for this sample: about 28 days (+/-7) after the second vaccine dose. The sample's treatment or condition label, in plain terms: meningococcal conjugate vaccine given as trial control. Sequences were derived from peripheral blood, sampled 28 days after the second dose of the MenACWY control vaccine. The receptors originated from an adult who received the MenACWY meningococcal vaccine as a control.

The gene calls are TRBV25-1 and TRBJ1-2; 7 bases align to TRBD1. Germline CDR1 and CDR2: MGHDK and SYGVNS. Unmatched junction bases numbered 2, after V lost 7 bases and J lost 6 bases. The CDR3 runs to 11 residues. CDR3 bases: TGTGCCAGCAATGACAGGGATGGCTACACCTTC. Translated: CASNDRDGYTF.

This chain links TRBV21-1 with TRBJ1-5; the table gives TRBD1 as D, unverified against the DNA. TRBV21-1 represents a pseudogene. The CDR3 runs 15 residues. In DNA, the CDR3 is TGTGCCAGCAGCAAAGGAGGGACAGGCGATCAGCCCCAGCATTTT. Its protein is CASSKGGTGDQPQHF.

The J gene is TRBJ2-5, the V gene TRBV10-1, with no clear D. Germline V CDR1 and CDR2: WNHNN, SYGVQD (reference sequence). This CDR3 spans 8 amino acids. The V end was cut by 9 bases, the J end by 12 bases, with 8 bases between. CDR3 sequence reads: CARYTEYF. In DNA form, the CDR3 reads TGCGCCAGATACACGGAGTACTTC.

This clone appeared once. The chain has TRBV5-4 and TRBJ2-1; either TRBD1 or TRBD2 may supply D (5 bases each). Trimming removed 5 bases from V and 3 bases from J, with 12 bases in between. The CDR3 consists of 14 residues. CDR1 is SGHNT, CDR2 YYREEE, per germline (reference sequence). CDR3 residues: CASRRGPDYNEQFF. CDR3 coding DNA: TGTGCCAGCAGACGGGGACCGGACTACAATGAGCAGTTCTTC.

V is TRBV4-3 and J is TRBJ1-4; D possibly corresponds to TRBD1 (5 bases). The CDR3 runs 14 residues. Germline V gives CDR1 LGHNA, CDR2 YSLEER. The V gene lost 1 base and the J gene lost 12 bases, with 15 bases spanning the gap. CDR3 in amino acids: CASSQGGYTEELFF. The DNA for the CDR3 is TGCGCCAGCAGCCAAGGGGGCTACACGGAGGAACTGTTTTTT.

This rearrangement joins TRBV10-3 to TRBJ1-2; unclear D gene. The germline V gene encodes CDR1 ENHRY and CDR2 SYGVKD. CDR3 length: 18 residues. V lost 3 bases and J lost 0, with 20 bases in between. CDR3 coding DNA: TGTGCCATCAGTGATTTCAGATCCTCGGGCAGAGCTAACTATGGCTACACCTTC. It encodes CAISDFRSSGRANYGYTF.

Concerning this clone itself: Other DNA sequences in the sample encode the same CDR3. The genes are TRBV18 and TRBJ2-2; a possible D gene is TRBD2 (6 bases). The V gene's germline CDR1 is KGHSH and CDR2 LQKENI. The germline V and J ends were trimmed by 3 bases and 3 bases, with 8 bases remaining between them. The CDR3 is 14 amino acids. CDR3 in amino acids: CASSPGTDTGELFF. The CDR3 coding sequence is TGTGCCAGCTCACCTGGGACTGACACCGGGGAGCTGTTTTTT.

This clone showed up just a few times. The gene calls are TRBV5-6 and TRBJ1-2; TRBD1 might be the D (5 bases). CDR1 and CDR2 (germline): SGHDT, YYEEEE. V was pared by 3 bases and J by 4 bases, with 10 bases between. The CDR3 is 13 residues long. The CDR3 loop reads CASSWDPGYGYTF. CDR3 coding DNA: TGTGCCAGCAGCTGGGACCCCGGCTATGGCTACACCTTC.

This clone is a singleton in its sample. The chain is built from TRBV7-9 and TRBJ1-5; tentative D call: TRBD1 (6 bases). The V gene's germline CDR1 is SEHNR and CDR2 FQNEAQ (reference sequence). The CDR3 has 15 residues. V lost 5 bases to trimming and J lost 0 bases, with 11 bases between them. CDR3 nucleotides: TGTGCCAGCAGCGCAGGGGATTATAGCAATCAGCCCCAGCATTTT. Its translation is CASSAGDYSNQPQHF.

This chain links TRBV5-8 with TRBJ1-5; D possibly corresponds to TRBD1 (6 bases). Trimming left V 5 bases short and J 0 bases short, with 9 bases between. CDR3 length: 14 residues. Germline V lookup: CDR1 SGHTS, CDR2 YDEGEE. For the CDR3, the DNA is TGTGCCAGCAGGGGGGGCTATAGCAATCAGCCCCAGCATTTT. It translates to CASRGGYSNQPQHF.

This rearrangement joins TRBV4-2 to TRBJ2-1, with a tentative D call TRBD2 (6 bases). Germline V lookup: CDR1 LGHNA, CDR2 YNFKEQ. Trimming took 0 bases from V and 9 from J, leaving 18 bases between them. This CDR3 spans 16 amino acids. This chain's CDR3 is CASSQEIKGQEGEQFF. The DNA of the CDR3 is TGTGCCAGCAGCCAAGAGATCAAGGGCCAGGAGGGTGAGCAGTTCTTC.

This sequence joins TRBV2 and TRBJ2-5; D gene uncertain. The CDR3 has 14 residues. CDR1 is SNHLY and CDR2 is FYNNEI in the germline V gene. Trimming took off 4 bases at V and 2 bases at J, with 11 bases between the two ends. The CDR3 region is CASSVGRAQETQYF. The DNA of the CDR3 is TGTGCCAGCAGTGTAGGGCGAGCGCAAGAGACCCAGTACTTC.

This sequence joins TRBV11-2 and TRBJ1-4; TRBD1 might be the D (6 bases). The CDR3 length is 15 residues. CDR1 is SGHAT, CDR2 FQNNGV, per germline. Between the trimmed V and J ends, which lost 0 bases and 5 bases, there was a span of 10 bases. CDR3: CASSLEGTRNEKLFF. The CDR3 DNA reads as TGTGCCAGCAGCTTAGAGGGGACAAGGAATGAAAAACTGTTTTTT. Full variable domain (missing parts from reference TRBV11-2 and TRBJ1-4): EAGVAQSPRYKIIEKRQSVAFWCNPISGHATLYWYQQILGQGPKLLIQFQNNGVVDDSQLPKDRFSAERLKGVDSTLKIQPAKLEDSAVYLCASSLEGTRNEKLFFGSGTQLSVL.

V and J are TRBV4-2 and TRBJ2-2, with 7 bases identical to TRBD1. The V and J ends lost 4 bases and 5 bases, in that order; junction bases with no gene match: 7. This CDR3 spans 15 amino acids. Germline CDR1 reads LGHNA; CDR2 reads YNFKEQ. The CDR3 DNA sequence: TGTGCCAGCAGCCTTTCGACAGGGCCAACCGGGGAGCTGTTTTTT. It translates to CASSLSTGPTGELFF.

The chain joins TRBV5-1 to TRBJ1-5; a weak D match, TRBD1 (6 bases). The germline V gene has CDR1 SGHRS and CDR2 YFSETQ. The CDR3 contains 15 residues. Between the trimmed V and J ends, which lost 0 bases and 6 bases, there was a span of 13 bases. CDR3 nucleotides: TGCGCCAGCAGCTTGGATGGGGGGCCGAGTCAGCCCCAGCATTTT. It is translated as CASSLDGGPSQPQHF.

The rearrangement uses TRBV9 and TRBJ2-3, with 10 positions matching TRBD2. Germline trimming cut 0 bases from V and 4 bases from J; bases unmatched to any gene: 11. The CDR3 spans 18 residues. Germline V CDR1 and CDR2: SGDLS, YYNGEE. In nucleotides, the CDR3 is TGTGCCAGCAGCGTAGGCGTTCTAGCGGGAGACGTCGCAGATACGCAGTATTTT. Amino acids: CASSVGVLAGDVADTQYF.

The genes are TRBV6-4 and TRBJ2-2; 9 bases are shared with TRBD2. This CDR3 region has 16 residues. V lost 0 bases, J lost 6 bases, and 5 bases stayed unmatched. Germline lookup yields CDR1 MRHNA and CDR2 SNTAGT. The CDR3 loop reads CASSDSASGDAGELFF. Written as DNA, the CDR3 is TGTGCCAGCAGTGACTCGGCTAGCGGGGATGCCGGGGAGCTGTTTTTT.

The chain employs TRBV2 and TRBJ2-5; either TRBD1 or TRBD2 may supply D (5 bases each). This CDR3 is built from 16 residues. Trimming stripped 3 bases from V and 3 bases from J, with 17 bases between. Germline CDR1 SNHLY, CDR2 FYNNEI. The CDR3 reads CASSDPGTVRKETQYF. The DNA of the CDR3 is TGTGCCAGCAGTGATCCCGGGACCGTCCGTAAAGAGACCCAGTACTTC. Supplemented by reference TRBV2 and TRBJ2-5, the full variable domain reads EPEVTQTPSHQVTQMGQEVILRCVPISNHLYFYWYRQILGQKVEFLVSFYNNEISEKSEIFDDQFSVERPDGSNFTLKIRSTKLEDSAMYFCASSDPGTVRKETQYFGPGTRLLVL.

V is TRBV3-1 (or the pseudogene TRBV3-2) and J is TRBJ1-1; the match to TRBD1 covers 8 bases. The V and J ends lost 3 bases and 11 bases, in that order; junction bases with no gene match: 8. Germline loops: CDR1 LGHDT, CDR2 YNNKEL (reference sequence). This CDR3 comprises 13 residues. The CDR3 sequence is CASSHTGGCSAFF. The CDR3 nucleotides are TGTGCCAGCAGCCATACAGGGGGTTGCAGCGCTTTCTTT.

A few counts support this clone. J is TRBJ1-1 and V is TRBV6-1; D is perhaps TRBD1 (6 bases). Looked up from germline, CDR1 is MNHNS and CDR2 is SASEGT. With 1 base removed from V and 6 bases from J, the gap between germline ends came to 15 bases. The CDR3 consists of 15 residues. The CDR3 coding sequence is TGTGCCAGCAGTGAAGGGGATACAGGGAGCGCTGAAGCTTTCTTT. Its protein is CASSEGDTGSAEAFF.

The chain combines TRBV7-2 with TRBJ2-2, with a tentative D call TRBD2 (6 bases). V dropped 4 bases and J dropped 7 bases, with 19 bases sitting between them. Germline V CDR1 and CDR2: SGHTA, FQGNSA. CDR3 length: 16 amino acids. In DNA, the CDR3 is TGTGCCAGCAGCTCTTACCTCGCGGGGATGAGCGGGGAGCTGTTTTTT. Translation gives CASSSYLAGMSGELFF.

CDR3 in DNA: TGCAGTGCTAGTCATGCGTACGAGCAGTACTTC. Residues: CSASHAYEQYF. The chain links TRBV20-1 to TRBJ2-7; D remains ambiguous. This CDR3 has 11 residues. Germline values: CDR1 DFQATT, CDR2 SNEGSKA (reference sequence). The V end was cut by 3 bases, the J end by 4 bases, with 7 bases between.

The CDR3 protein is CASSQYGETQYF. The DNA for the CDR3 is TGTGCCAGCAGCCAGTATGGGGAGACCCAGTACTTC. The rearrangement links TRBV12-3 or TRBV12-4 to TRBJ2-5; D uncertain. The CDR3 runs 12 residues. V lost 6 bases and J lost 5, with 10 bases in between.

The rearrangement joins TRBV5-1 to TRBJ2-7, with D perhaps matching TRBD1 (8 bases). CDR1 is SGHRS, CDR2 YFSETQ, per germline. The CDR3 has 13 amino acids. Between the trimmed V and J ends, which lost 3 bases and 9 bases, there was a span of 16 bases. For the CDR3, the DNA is TGCGCCAGCAGCTCCGGACAGGGAGGGTCGCAGTACTTC. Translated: CASSSGQGGSQYF.

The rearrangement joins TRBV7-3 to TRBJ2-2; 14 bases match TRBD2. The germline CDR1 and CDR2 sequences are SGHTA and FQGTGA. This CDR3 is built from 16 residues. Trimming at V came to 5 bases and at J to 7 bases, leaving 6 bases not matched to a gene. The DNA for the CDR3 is TGTGCCAGCAGCCCAGGGACTAGCGGGAGTCTCGGGGAGCTGTTTTTT. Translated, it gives CASSPGTSGSLGELFF. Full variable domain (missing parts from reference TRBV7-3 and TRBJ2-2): GAGVSQTPSNKVTEKGKYVELRCDPISGHTALYWYRQSLGQGPEFLIYFQGTGAADDSGLPNDRFFAVRPEGSVSTLKIQRTERGDSAVYLCASSPGTSGSLGELFFGEGSRLTVL.